In its sample, the clone carrying this T cell receptor beta chain was seen a few times. Its antigen is as yet unknown. The data are from a study of cytomegalovirus exposure and HLA in healthy donors. Healthy bone marrow donors formed the donor group. The study sampled nominally healthy donors, though unrecorded immune exposures were likely. The CDR3 totals 15 residues. With 2 bases clipped from V and 6 bases from J, the junction kept 0 bases outside the gene matches. CDR1 and CDR2 (germline): MNHNY, SVGAGI (reference sequence). Both 60 Vbeta primers and 13 Jbeta primers went into the PCR. Only in-frame clones appear in the TCRdb table, and some are missing; sequencing was by immunoSEQ multiplex PCR. The sample comprises some 140,000 clones, around 79% of which are singletons, and approximately 2.8% rests with the top ten. Study-level results: Follow-up analysis later connected one missense variant in DCLRE1C with trimming of TCR beta V- and J-genes.

The chain couples TRBV6-6 to TRBJ2-3; 15 positions match TRBD2. Sequenced: PBMCs. This receptor was obtained from a man younger than 35 in good health and CMV-seronegative. This chain's CDR3 is CASSYGTSGGDTQYF. The CDR3 nucleotides read TGTGCCAGCAGTTACGGGACTAGCGGGGGGGATACGCAGTATTTT.